This is a list of T cell receptor beta chains from one sample in a study of shared clonotypes between healthy human individuals. Libraries were prepared by immunoSEQ multiplex PCR; TCRdb keeps only in-frame clonotypes and omits some of them. The sample carries about 2.2 million clones, 90% to 95% recorded once. Material for sequencing was naive CD8+ T cells from PBMCs. The receptor set was obtained from a man younger than 30 in good health. Some clones in this sample may be carry-over from other donors' samples. CDR3s include the opening cysteine and the closing phenylalanine or tryptophan. The D gene is left open where the match is weak. For some rows the clone size is stated as once, few or many, or as a class when expanded; others skip it.

NA	NA	TRBV7-2	TRBJ2-7	CASSLPRDGPIYEQYF	TGTGCCAGCAGCTTACCCCGGGACGGCCCCATCTACGAGCAGTACTTC
TRBD1	NA	TRBV10-3	TRBJ2-1	CAISESWSGTVSYNEQFF	TGTGCCATCAGTGAGTCGTGGTCCGGGACAGTATCCTACAATGAGCAGTTCTTC
NA	NA	TRBV7-9	TRBJ2-1	CASTGAGDKTYNEQFF	TGTGCCAGCACCGGAGCTGGGGACAAGACCTACAATGAGCAGTTCTTC
NA	NA	TRBV28	TRBJ2-7	CASNHNREGDSYEQYF	TGTGCCAGCAATCATAACAGGGAGGGGGACTCCTACGAGCAGTACTTC
NA	NA	TRBV5-6	TRBJ2-7	CASSLGTLYEQYF	TGTGCCAGCAGCTTAGGGACCCTCTACGAGCAGTACTTC
NA	NA	TRBV30	TRBJ2-3	CAWSVITDTQYF	TGTGCCTGGAGTGTAATTACAGATACGCAGTATTTT
NA	NA	TRBV7-2	TRBJ2-7	CASSSRDYEQYF	TGTGCCAGCAGCTCCAGGGACTACGAGCAGTACTTC
NA	NA	TRBV7-6	TRBJ2-1	CASSLLRGSPSYNEQFF	TGTGCCAGCAGCTTACTTCGGGGGAGCCCCTCCTACAATGAGCAGTTCTTC
TRBD1	NA	TRBV6-5	TRBJ2-7	CASIGGTGYLEQYF	TGTGCCAGCATTGGCGGGACAGGGTATCTCGAGCAGTACTTC
TRBD1	NA	TRBV5-1	TRBJ1-1	CASSPGTGRQTEAFF	TGCGCCAGCAGCCCGGGGACAGGGAGACAAACTGAAGCTTTCTTT
NA	NA	TRBV9	TRBJ1-3	CASSPQTGAGNTIYF	TGTGCCAGCAGCCCCCAGACGGGGGCTGGAAACACCATATATTTT
NA	NA	TRBV27	TRBJ2-7	CASSLSTTYEQYF	TGTGCCAGCAGTTTATCCACAACCTACGAGCAGTACTTC
NA	NA	TRBV6-1	TRBJ1-3	CASSEPGPGNTIYF	TGTGCCAGCAGTGAGCCGGGCCCTGGAAACACCATATATTTT
TRBD1	NA	TRBV19	TRBJ2-7	CASSIEGDRPYEQYF	TGTGCCAGTAGTATAGAGGGGGACAGACCCTACGAGCAGTACTTC
NA	many	TRBV15	TRBJ1-4	CATISPFRNEKLFF	TGTGCCACGATATCTCCTTTCCGTAATGAAAAACTGTTTTTT
NA	NA	TRBV4-3	TRBJ2-2	CASSQEQDTGELFF	TGCGCCAGCAGCCAAGAACAGGACACCGGGGAGCTGTTTTTT
NA	NA	TRBV27	TRBJ1-1	CASSLPGHPNTEAFF	TGTGCCAGCAGTTTACCGGGACACCCGAACACTGAAGCTTTCTTT
NA	NA	TRBV28	TRBJ1-2	CASSPTLEGNYGYTF	TGTGCCAGCAGTCCCACATTGGAGGGGAACTATGGCTACACCTTC